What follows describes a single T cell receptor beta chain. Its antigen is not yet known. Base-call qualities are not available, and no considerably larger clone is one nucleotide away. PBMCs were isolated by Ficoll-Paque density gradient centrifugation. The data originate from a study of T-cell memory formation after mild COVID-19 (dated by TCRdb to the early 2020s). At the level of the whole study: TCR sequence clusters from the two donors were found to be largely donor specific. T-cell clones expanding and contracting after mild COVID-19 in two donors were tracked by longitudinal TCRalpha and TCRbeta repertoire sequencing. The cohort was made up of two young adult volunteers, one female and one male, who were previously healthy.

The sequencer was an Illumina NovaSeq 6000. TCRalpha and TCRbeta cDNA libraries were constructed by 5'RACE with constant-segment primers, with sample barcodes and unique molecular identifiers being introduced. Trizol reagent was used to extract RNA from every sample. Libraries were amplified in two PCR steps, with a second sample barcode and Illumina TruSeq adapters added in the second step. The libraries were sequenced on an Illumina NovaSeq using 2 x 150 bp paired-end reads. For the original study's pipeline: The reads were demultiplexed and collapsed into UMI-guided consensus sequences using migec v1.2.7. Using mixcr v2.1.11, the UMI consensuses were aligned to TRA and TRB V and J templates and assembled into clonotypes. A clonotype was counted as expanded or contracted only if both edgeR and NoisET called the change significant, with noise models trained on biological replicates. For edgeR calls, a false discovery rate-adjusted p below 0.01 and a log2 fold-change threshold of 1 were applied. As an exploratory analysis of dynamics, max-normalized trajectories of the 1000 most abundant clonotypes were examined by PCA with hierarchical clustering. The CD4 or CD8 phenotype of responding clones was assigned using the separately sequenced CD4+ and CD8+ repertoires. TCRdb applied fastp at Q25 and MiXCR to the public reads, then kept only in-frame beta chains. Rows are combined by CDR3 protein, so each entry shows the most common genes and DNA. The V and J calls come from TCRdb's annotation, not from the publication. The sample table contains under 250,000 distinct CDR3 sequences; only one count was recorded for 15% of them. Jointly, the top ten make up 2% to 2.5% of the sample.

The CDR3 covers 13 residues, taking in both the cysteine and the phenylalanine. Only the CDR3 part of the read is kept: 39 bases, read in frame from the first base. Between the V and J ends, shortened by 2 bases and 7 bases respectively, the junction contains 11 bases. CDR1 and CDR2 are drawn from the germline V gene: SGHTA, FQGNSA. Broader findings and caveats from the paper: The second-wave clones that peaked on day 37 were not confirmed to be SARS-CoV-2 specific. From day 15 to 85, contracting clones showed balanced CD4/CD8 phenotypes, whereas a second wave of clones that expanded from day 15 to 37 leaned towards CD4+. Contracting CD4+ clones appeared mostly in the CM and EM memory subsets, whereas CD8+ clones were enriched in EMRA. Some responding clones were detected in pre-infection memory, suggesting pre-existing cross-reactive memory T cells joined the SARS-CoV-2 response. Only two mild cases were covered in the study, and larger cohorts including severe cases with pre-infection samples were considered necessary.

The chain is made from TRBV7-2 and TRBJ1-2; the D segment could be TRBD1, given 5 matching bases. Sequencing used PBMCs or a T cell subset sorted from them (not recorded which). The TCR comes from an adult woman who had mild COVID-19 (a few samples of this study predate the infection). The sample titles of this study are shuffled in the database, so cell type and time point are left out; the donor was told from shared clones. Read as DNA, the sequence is TGTGCCAGCAGCTTACAAGGGGTTGGTGGCTACACCTTC. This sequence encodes CASSLQGVGGYTF.